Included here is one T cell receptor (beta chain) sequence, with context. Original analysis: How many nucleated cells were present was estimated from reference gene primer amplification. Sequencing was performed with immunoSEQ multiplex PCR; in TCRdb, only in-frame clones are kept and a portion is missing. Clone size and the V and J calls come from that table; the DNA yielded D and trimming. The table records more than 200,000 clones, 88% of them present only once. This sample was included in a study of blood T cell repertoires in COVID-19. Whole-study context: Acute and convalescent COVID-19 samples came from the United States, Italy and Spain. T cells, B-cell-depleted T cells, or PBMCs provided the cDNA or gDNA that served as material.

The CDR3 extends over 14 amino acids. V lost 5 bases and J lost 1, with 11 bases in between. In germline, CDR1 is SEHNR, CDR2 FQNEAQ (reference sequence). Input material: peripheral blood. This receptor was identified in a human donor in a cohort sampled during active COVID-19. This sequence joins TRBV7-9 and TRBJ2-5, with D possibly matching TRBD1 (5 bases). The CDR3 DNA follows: TGTGCCAGCAGCATACAGGCTCCCCAAGAGACCCAGTACTTC. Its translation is CASSIQAPQETQYF. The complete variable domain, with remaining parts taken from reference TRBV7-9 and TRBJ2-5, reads DTGVSQNPRHKITKRGQNVTFRCDPISEHNRLYWYRQTLGQGPEFLTYFQNEAQLEKSRLLSDRFSAERPKGSFSTLEIQRTEQGDSAMYLCASSIQAPQETQYFGPGTRLLVL.